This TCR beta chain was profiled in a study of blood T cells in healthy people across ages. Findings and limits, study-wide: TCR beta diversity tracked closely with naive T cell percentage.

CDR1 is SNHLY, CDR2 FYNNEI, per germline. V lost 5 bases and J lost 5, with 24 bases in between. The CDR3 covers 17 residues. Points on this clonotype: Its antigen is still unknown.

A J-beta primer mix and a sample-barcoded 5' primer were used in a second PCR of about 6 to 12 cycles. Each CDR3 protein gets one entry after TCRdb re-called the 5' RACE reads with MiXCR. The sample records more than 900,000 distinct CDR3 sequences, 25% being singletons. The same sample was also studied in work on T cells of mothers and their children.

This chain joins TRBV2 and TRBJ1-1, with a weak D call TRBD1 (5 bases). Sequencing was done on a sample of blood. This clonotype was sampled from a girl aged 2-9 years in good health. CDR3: CASSLPPTWGRYTEAFF. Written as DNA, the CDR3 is TGTGCCAGCAGTCTCCCACCGACATGGGGCCGGTATACTGAAGCTTTCTTT.